This T cell receptor (beta chain) was observed in a study of T-cell memory formation after mild COVID-19. There are many counts of this clonotype. The CDR3 contains 15 residues. The germline V and J ends were trimmed by 1 base and 4 bases, with 16 bases remaining between them. The germline V gene encodes CDR1 DFQATT and CDR2 SNEGSKA (reference sequence). TCRdb processed the 5' RACE reads anew with MiXCR; each CDR3 protein has one entry. The table includes hundreds of thousands of distinct CDR3 sequences, around 17% detected once. V is TRBV20-1 and J is TRBJ1-1, with D hard to call. This clonotype originated in a man aged 18 to 30 who had mild COVID-19 (a few samples of this study predate the infection). Cell type and time point are not known. Sequenced: PBMCs or a T cell subset sorted from them (not recorded which). The CDR3 bases are TGCAGTGCTAGAGTTTATCAAGTCCTAACCACTGAAGCTTTCTTT. This gives the protein CSARVYQVLTTEAFF.